Shown below are 19 T cell receptor beta chains from a single sample sequenced in a study of CD8+ T cells in alopecia areata. RNA extraction was followed by reverse transcription into cDNA, which acted as the sequencing template. Here immunoSEQ multiplex PCR was the method, and the copy in TCRdb shows in-frame clones only, minus some. The sample consists of 120,000 to 150,000 clones, around 86% of them appearing once. The sample here was CD8+ T cells sorted from blood, taken at week 0. The origin of the receptors is a human donor with alopecia areata.

V and J are TRBV10-3 and TRBJ2-7; perhaps TRBD2 as D (5 bases). The germline gives CDR1 ENHRY, CDR2 SYGVKD. V was trimmed by 6 bases and J by 0 bases, leaving 12 bases between them. CDR3 length: 14 amino acids. CDR3 residues: CAIRWTESSYEQYF. In nucleotides, the CDR3 is TGTGCCATCAGATGGACTGAGAGCTCCTACGAGCAGTACTTC.

This clone was seen a single time. The chain combines TRBV30 with TRBJ2-3; 14 nucleotides line up with TRBD2. CDR1 is GTSNPN and CDR2 is SVGIG in the germline V gene (reference sequence). The CDR3 runs to 15 residues. Losses at the gene ends were 5 bases for V and 4 bases for J; bases not matched to a gene: 5. CDR3 loop: CAWRTSGGSADTQYF. The CDR3 DNA sequence: TGTGCCTGGCGGACTAGCGGGGGGTCGGCAGATACGCAGTATTTT.

J is TRBJ2-7 and V is TRBV30; perhaps TRBD1 as D (5 bases). The CDR3 length is 12 residues. The V end was cut by 1 base, the J end by 5 bases, with 9 bases between. Germline assignment: CDR1 GTSNPN and CDR2 SVGIG (reference sequence). CDR3 nucleotide sequence: TGTGCCTGGAGTGGGACATCTAACGAGCAGTACTTC. This translates into CAWSGTSNEQYF.

Remarks on this clone: The same CDR3 arises from other DNA sequences in this sample as well. This sequence joins TRBV29-1 and TRBJ1-2, with D hard to call. The CDR3 is 13 residues long. Trimming removed 1 base at V and 1 base at J, with 7 bases between. From germline, CDR1 is SQVTM and CDR2 ANQGSEA. CDR3 sequence (DNA): TGCAGCGTTGAAGCCACGGTTAACTATGGCTACACCTTC. It translates to CSVEATVNYGYTF.

The chain has TRBV29-1 and TRBJ2-3; D could derive from TRBD1 or TRBD2 (6 bases each). V dropped 2 bases and J dropped 1 base, with 10 bases sitting between them. The CDR3 extends over 14 amino acids. Germline CDR1 and CDR2: SQVTM and ANQGSEA. CDR3 sequence (DNA): TGCAGCGTTGAAAACAGGGAGGGCACAGATACGCAGTATTTT. This gives the protein CSVENREGTDTQYF.

V usage is TRBV27 and J usage is TRBJ2-3; weak D call: TRBD1 (7 bases). CDR1 MNHEY and CDR2 SMNVEV come from the germline V gene (reference sequence). This CDR3 comprises 13 residues. Trimming removed 1 base at V and 11 bases at J, with 13 bases between. CDR3 loop: CASSLYPRGVQYF. CDR3 DNA: TGTGCCAGCAGTTTATACCCCAGGGGGGTGCAGTATTTT.

Only a few counts were recorded for this clone. V gene TRBV5-6 combines with J gene TRBJ2-1, with TRBD2 identical over 10 bases. Germline V gene sequence: CDR1 SGHDT, CDR2 YYEEEE. The CDR3 is made up of 18 amino acids. V shed 2 bases, J shed 0 bases, and the junction held 8 bases outside the gene matches. The CDR3 sequence: CASSFTSGTPYSYNEQFF. CDR3 DNA sequence: TGTGCCAGCAGCTTTACTAGCGGGACCCCCTACTCCTACAATGAGCAGTTCTTC.

V usage is TRBV5-8 and J usage is TRBJ1-5; D call uncertain. CDR3 length: 15 residues. Trimming took 2 bases from V and 0 from J, leaving 9 bases between them. Germline V CDR1 and CDR2: SGHTS, YDEGEE. CDR3 protein: CASSLALDSNQPQHF. CDR3 bases: TGTGCCAGCAGCTTAGCCCTCGATAGCAATCAGCCCCAGCATTTT.

This chain links TRBV30 with TRBJ2-2, with TRBD2 matching 7 bases. With V trimmed by 0 bases and J by 6 bases, 7 bases remained unmatched. CDR3 length: 15 residues. The germline V gene encodes CDR1 GTSNPN and CDR2 SVGIG (reference sequence). CDR3 protein: CAWSVRREMSGELFF. The CDR3 region has the DNA TGTGCCTGGAGTGTACGGCGGGAGATGTCCGGGGAGCTGTTTTTT.

V is TRBV6-5 and J is TRBJ2-7; TRBD1 matches at 10 bases. J gave up 3 bases and V 6 bases, and 8 bases lay outside the gene matches. CDR1 MNHEY and CDR2 SVGAGI come from the germline V gene. The length of the CDR3 is 15 residues. This CDR3 reads CASSSPGQGDYEQYF. The CDR3 region has the DNA TGTGCCAGCAGCTCCCCCGGACAGGGGGACTACGAGCAGTACTTC.

This chain connects TRBV27 to TRBJ2-1; 8 bases line up with TRBD2. This CDR3 is built from 18 residues. V trimming: 1 base; J trimming: 2 bases; junction bases outside the gene matches: 10. Germline V gene data show CDR1 as MNHEY and CDR2 as SMNVEV (reference sequence). The CDR3 nucleotides read TGTGCCAGCAGTTTATGGGATAACGGGGGGGGCCCCTACAATGAGCAGTTCTTC. Amino acid sequence: CASSLWDNGGGPYNEQFF.

The chain is built from TRBV29-1 and TRBJ2-7; possible D gene TRBD1, 6 bases. Germline V CDR1 and CDR2: SQVTM, ANQGSEA. Trimming stripped 1 base from V and 2 bases from J, with 12 bases between. CDR3 length: 14 amino acids. In DNA form, the CDR3 reads TGCAGCGTTGAAGGTGGACAGACAGCCTACGAGCAGTACTTC. It is translated as CSVEGGQTAYEQYF.

This sequence joins TRBV9 and TRBJ2-3; TRBD1 might be the D (5 bases). Germline loops: CDR1 SGDLS, CDR2 YYNGEE. V dropped 6 bases and J dropped 4 bases, with 18 bases sitting between them. CDR3 length equals 15 residues. Written as DNA, the CDR3 is TGTGCCAGCACCCCAGGGTATTCTGGGTCAGATACGCAGTATTTT. Protein sequence: CASTPGYSGSDTQYF.

The gene calls are TRBV5-8 and TRBJ2-7, with 10 positions matching TRBD1. V was pared by 4 bases and J by 6 bases, with 16 bases of the junction left unmatched. Per the germline V gene, CDR1 is SGHTS and CDR2 is YDEGEE. The CDR3 length is 17 residues. This chain's CDR3 is CASSKTVGTGDGSEQYF. The DNA for the CDR3 is TGTGCCAGCAGCAAAACGGTAGGGACAGGGGATGGTTCCGAGCAGTACTTC. Supplemented by reference TRBV5-8 and TRBJ2-7, the full variable domain reads EAGVTQSPTHLIKTRGQQATLRCSPISGHTSVYWYQQALGLGLQFLLWYDEGEERNRGNFPPRFSGRQFPNYSSELNVNALELEDSALYLCASSKTVGTGDGSEQYFGPGTRLTVT.

The rearrangement joins TRBV29-1 to TRBJ2-5; TRBD1 might be the D (6 bases). Germline values: CDR1 SQVTM, CDR2 ANQGSEA. This CDR3 has 16 residues. The V and J ends lost 1 base and 5 bases respectively, with 20 bases between them. The CDR3 loop is CSVEVSGRGLVETQYF. CDR3 sequence (DNA): TGCAGCGTTGAAGTTTCTGGCAGGGGCTTGGTGGAGACCCAGTACTTC.

The rearrangement links TRBV2 to TRBJ2-1, with TRBD2 matching 7 bases. The CDR3 totals 14 residues. Germline lookup yields CDR1 SNHLY and CDR2 FYNNEI. Trimming removed 8 bases from V and 6 bases from J; junction bases left unmatched: 10. CDR3 region: CASPRSSGANEQFF. DNA for the CDR3: TGTGCCAGCCCTCGTTCTAGCGGAGCCAATGAGCAGTTCTTC.

The chain uses TRBV27 and TRBJ2-1; D ambiguous. Trimming pared 5 bases from V and 2 bases from J, leaving 16 bases between. The CDR3 runs 16 residues. Germline CDR1 and CDR2: MNHEY and SMNVEV (reference sequence). The CDR3 protein is CASSPTHDSAYNEQFF. The CDR3 region has the DNA TGTGCCAGCAGTCCAACGCACGACTCGGCCTACAATGAGCAGTTCTTC.

J is TRBJ1-1 and V is TRBV19; no reliable D call. V lost 3 bases, J lost 4 bases, and 21 bases lay in between. Germline V gives CDR1 LNHDA, CDR2 SQIVND (reference sequence). The CDR3 length is 17 residues. The CDR3 here is CASSIMKGSMVGTEAFF. In nucleotides, the CDR3 is TGTGCCAGTAGTATCATGAAGGGCTCTATGGTCGGCACTGAAGCTTTCTTT.

The rearrangement joins TRBV7-9 to TRBJ1-6, with D unclear. V was shortened by 1 base and J by 7 bases, with 11 bases between the two germline ends. CDR1 SEHNR and CDR2 FQNEAQ come from the germline V gene (reference sequence). This CDR3 is 15 amino acids long. The CDR3 is CASSLDRFTNSPLHF. The CDR3 DNA reads TGTGCCAGCAGCTTAGACAGATTCACCAATTCACCCCTCCACTTT.